These T cell receptor beta chains were read from a single sample in a study of T cells in Graves' hyperthyroidism and ophthalmopathy. Each CDR3 protein is one row after TCRdb ran MiXCR on the multiplex PCR reads. The repertoire holds roughly 100,000 distinct CDR3 sequences, with roughly 47% as singletons. The sequenced material came from blood. These receptor sequences come from a man in his forties or fifties with Graves' hyperthyroidism. Both conserved end residues are part of each CDR3. The D gene is left open where the match is weak. The listing skips clone size in some rows; elsewhere it reads once, few, many or a size class.

>TRBJ2-3|.|many|TRBV4-1
CASSRGPSRSTDTQYF
TGCGCCAGCAGCCGAGGACCCTCAAGGAGCACAGATACGCAGTATTTT
>TRBJ2-1|.|many|TRBV11-2
CASSPAREGRGEQFF
TGTGCCAGCAGCCCTGCCAGGGAAGGTAGGGGTGAGCAGTTCTTC
>TRBJ1-5|.|many|TRBV6-5
CASSYSIGSGQPQHF
TGTGCCAGCAGTTACTCGATAGGGTCGGGTCAGCCCCAGCATTTT
>TRBJ1-6|.|many|TRBV7-8
CASSSRTDNSPLHF
TGTGCCAGCAGCAGTAGGACAGATAATTCACCCCTCCACTTT
>TRBJ2-1|.|few|TRBV27
CASSLSTPQHNEQFF
TGTGCCAGCAGTTTATCGACGCCCCAGCACAATGAGCAGTTCTTC
>TRBJ1-1|.|.|TRBV4-1
CASSQTEGHLTEAFF
TGCGCCAGCAGCCAGACAGAGGGACACCTCACTGAAGCTTTCTTT
>TRBJ1-5|.|many|TRBV7-2
CASSLVPGLDQPQHF
TGTGCCAGCAGCTTAGTTCCGGGGCTGGATCAGCCCCAGCATTTT
>TRBJ2-1|.|many|TRBV14
CASSQVMAVQDNEQFF
TGTGCCAGCAGCCAAGTGATGGCGGTCCAAGACAATGAGCAGTTCTTC
>TRBJ2-1|.|.|TRBV7-2
CASSFFRTNEQFF
TGTGCCAGCAGCTTCTTTCGAACGAATGAGCAGTTCTTC
>TRBJ1-2|.|many|TRBV6-2/TRBV6-3
CASSYSMEGLDGYTF
TGTGCCAGCAGTTACTCGATGGAAGGGCTGGACGGCTACACCTTC
>TRBJ1-1|.|many|TRBV10-3
CAISESWTENTEAFF
TGTGCCATCAGTGAGTCTTGGACAGAGAACACTGAAGCTTTCTTT
>TRBJ2-1|TRBD2|.|TRBV5-1
CASSPGRGYDEQFF
TGTGCCAGCAGCCCAGGGCGGGGGTACGATGAGCAGTTCTTC
>TRBJ1-4|.|.|TRBV20-1
CSARSAGAGPGLFF
TGCAGTGCTAGATCGGCGGGGGCTGGCCCGGGACTGTTTTTT
>TRBJ2-7|.|.|TRBV2
CDSRGDGHCEQYF
TGTGACAGCAGGGGGGACGGTCATTGCGAGCAGTACTTC
>TRBJ1-5|.|.|TRBV2
CASSQVVAGSYEHF
TGTGCCAGCAGCCAGGTAGTAGCGGGGAGCTACGAGCATTTT
>TRBJ2-7|TRBD1|.|TRBV2
CAGSVPTDPGTGEGYEQYF
TGTGCCGGCAGTGTACCTACGGATCCCGGGACAGGAGAGGGTTACGAGCAGTACTTC
>TRBJ2-5|TRBD2|many|TRBV4-3
CASSQDTGTSSETQYF
TGCGCCAGCAGCCAAGATACCGGGACTAGCAGTGAGACCCAGTACTTC
>TRBJ2-3|TRBD2|few|TRBV20-1
CSAFGLAGGDEQYF
TGCAGTGCCTTCGGACTAGCGGGAGGGGATGAGCAGTATTTT
>TRBJ2-5|.|once|TRBV7-8
CASIPTRQGRETQYF
TGTGCCAGCATCCCAACCCGTCAGGGACGAGAGACCCAGTACTTC
>TRBJ1-1|.|many|TRBV7-9
CASSLQLGVNTEAFF
TGTGCCAGCAGCTTACAACTTGGAGTGAACACTGAAGCTTTCTTT
>TRBJ2-1|TRBD1|.|TRBV29-1
CSVEIGDRSNEQFF
TGCAGCGTTGAAATCGGGGACAGGTCCAATGAGCAGTTCTTC
>TRBJ2-7|.|many|TRBV28
CASRLQGLNYEQYF
TGTGCCAGCAGACTACAGGGATTAAACTACGAGCAGTACTTC
>TRBJ1-2|TRBD1|.|TRBV7-9
CASMLGTGEYGHTF
TGTGCCAGCATGCTGGGGACAGGGGAGTATGGCCACACCTTC
>TRBJ2-5|.|.|TRBV7-9
CASSPRRGRVGETQYF
TGTGCCAGCAGCCCACGACGGGGACGAGTGGGAGAGACCCAGTACTTC
>TRBJ2-7|.|many|TRBV13
CASSFGRDYEQYF
TGTGCCAGCAGCTTTGGCAGGGACTACGAGCAGTACTTC
>TRBJ2-7|.|.|TRBV28
CASSLAGQFYEQYF
TGTGCCAGCAGTTTAGCGGGCCAGTTCTACGAGCAGTACTTC
>TRBJ2-1|.|many|TRBV7-2
CASSPPERAYNEQFF
TGTGCCAGCAGCCCCCCCGAGCGGGCATACAATGAGCAGTTCTTC
>TRBJ1-1|.|many|TRBV7-9
CASSLVSGTEAFF
TGTGCCAGCAGCTTAGTCTCGGGCACTGAAGCTTTCTTT
>TRBJ1-3|.|few|TRBV28
CASSLNIAGNTIYF
TGTGCCAGCAGTTTAAACATTGCTGGAAACACCATATATTTT
>TRBJ2-1|.|once|TRBV12-5
CASGLRVREQFF
TGTGCTAGTGGTTTAAGGGTTCGTGAGCAGTTCTTC
>TRBJ2-7|TRBD2|once|TRBV7-2
CASSQVWTGGPYEQHF
TGTGCCAGCAGCCAAGTTTGGACGGGGGGGCCCTACGAGCAGCACTTC
>TRBJ1-2|TRBD1|.|TRBV2
CASSGGTGGYDGYTF
TGTGCCAGCAGCGGGGGGACAGGGGGCTACGATGGCTACACCTTC
>TRBJ2-2|TRBD2|many|TRBV24-1
CATSDFRAGGPNGELFF
TGTGCCACCAGTGATTTCCGGGCGGGAGGGCCAAACGGGGAGCTGTTTTTT
>TRBJ1-2|.|.|TRBV9
CASSVHREYGYTF
TGTGCCAGCAGCGTACACAGGGAGTATGGCTACACCTTC
>TRBJ2-1|TRBD2|many|TRBV10-1
CASSASGTSGVRKQFF
TGCGCCAGCAGTGCCAGCGGGACTAGCGGGGTTAGAAAGCAGTTCTTC
>TRBJ2-7|TRBD2|.|TRBV5-1
CASNLAVAGAYEQYF
TGCGCCAGCAACTTGGCCGTTGCGGGAGCCTACGAGCAGTACTTC
>TRBJ2-7|TRBD2|many|TRBV11-3
CASSPAGGPSYEQYF
TGTGCCAGCAGCCCAGCGGGAGGGCCCTCCTACGAGCAGTACTTC
>TRBJ1-2|TRBD1|once|TRBV10-2
CASSATNRGTLANYGYTF
TGCGCCAGCAGTGCTACAAACAGGGGGACCCTAGCTAACTATGGCTACACCTTC